This T cell receptor (beta chain) was sequenced in a study of T cell repertoires in cytomegalovirus infection. Study details: Indications came from public TCR beta signatures; they pointed to CMV infection and to a matching HLA type. General study points: CMV carriers with the relevant HLA were identified by cumulative public TCR beta family frequency. HLA-C-restricted, CMV-specific TCR beta clonotypes were dominant ex vivo.

On this clonotype: What it recognizes is unknown. This may arise from a read error, as a much more abundant clone is one base away.

CDR1 and CDR2 (germline): SNHLY, FYNNEI. V was pared by 10 bases and J by 0 bases, with 16 bases between. The CDR3 extends over 15 amino acids. TCRdb re-called the reads through MiXCR, storing one row per CDR3 protein. Of some 680,000 distinct CDR3 sequences listed, less than 40% were seen once; the top ten hold 2.8%. V and J are TRBV2 and TRBJ1-5; D not resolved. This sequence was found in a human donor in good health (CMV status not recorded). Some clones in this sample may be carry-over from other donors' samples. Sequencing was carried out using PBMCs. The CDR3 DNA is TGTGCCACCTCAGCGAGGTCCCATAGCAATCAGCCCCAGCATTTT. Translating it yields CATSARSHSNQPQHF.